Listed here are 5 T cell receptor beta chains from one sample, sequenced in a study of memory CD8 T cells in hepatitis C reinfection. The method was immunoSEQ multiplex PCR; TCRdb's version includes in-frame clones alone and lacks a portion of them. The table includes just over 45,000 clones, 89% detected once. Time point in this sample: late/post reinfection, 12 to 24 weeks after detection. The sorted cells went straight to TCR sequencing with no prior in vitro expansion. Input material: naive CD8+ T cells sorted from blood. These receptors were taken from a man between 18 and 35 years old with hepatitis C virus infection.

This sequence joins TRBV27 and TRBJ1-5; D remains ambiguous. Germline values: CDR1 MNHEY, CDR2 SMNVEV (reference sequence). The CDR3 is 12 residues long. Trimming shortened V by 6 bases and J by 6 bases, and 9 bases separated the two germline ends. The chain's CDR3 is CASSPRGQPQHF. CDR3 nucleotide sequence: TGTGCCAGCAGCCCTCGGGGTCAGCCCCAGCATTTT.

The chain joins TRBV4-3 to TRBJ2-2, with a tentative D call TRBD2 (5 bases). The CDR3 runs 15 residues. V lost 0 bases to trimming and J lost 3 bases, with 8 bases between them. CDR1 LGHNA and CDR2 YSLEER come from the germline V gene. The CDR3 loop reads CASSQESGDTGELFF. CDR3 sequence (DNA): TGCGCCAGCAGCCAAGAGTCCGGGGACACCGGGGAGCTGTTTTTT.

The rearrangement links TRBV9 to TRBJ2-1; D not resolved. Germline CDR1 and CDR2: SGDLS and YYNGEE. The V end was cut by 0 bases, the J end by 4 bases, with 11 bases between. There are 15 residues in the CDR3. The CDR3 reads CASSVATTEYNEQFF. CDR3 nucleotide sequence: TGTGCCAGCAGCGTAGCGACGACTGAGTACAATGAGCAGTTCTTC.

This chain joins TRBV28 and TRBJ2-1, with D tentatively TRBD1 (5 bases). V lost 7 bases and J lost 4, with 20 bases in between. CDR1 and CDR2 from the germline V gene are MDHEN and SYDVKM. This CDR3 has 16 amino acids. In nucleotides, the CDR3 is TGTGCCAGCACCTCCCCAAGACAGACGCAATACAATGAGCAGTTCTTC. Its protein product is CASTSPRQTQYNEQFF.

The sample holds one count of this clone. The genes are TRBV19 and TRBJ2-1; 7 bases align to TRBD2. The CDR3 contains 15 residues. V shed 5 bases, J shed 6 bases, and the junction held 10 bases outside the gene matches. CDR1 and CDR2 (germline): LNHDA, SQIVND (reference sequence). The DNA of the CDR3 is TGTGCCAGTAGTCACCTTCAGGGACTATTCAATGAGCAGTTCTTC. The encoded protein is CASSHLQGLFNEQFF.